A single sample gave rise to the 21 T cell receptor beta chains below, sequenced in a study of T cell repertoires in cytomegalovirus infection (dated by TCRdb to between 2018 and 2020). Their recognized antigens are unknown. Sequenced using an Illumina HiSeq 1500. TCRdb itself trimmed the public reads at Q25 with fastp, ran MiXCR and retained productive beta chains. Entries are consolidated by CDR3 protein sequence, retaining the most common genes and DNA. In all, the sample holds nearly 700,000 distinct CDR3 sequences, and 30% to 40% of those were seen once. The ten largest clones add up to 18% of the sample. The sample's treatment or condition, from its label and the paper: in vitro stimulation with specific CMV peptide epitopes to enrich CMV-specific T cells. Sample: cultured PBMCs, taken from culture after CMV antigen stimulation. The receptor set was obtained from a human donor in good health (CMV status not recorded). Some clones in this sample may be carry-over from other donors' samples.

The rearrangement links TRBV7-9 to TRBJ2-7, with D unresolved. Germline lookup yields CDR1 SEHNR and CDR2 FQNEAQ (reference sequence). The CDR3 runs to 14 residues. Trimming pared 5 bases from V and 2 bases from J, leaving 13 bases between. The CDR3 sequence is CASSQVGNPYEQYF. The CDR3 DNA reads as TGTGCCAGCAGCCAAGTGGGGAACCCCTACGAGCAGTACTTC.

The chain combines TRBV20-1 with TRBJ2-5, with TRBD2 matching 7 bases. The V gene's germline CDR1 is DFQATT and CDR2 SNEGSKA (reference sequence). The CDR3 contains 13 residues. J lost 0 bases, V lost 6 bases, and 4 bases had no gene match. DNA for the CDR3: TGCAGTGCCAGGCGGGGGAACCAAGAGACCCAGTACTTC. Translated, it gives CSARRGNQETQYF.

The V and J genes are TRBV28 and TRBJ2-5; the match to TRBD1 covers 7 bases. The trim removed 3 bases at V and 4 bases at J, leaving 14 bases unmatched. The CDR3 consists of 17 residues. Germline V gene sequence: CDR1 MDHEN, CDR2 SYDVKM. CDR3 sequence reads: CASSFWRSQGRGETQYF. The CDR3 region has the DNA TGTGCCAGCAGTTTCTGGCGATCACAGGGGCGCGGAGAGACCCAGTACTTC.

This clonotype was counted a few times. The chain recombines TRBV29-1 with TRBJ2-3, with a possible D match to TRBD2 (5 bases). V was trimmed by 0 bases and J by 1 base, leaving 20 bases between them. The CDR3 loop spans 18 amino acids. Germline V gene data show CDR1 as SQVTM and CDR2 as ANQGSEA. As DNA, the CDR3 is TGCAGCGTTGAAGATCTCGAGTCAGCTAGCCGACGCACAGATACGCAGTATTTT. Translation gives CSVEDLESASRRTDTQYF.

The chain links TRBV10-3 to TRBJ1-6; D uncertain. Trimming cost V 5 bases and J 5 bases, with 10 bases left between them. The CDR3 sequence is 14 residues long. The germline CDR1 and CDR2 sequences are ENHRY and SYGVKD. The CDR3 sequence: CAISLGSNNSPLHF. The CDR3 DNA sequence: TGTGCCATCAGTTTGGGGTCGAATAATTCACCCCTCCACTTT.

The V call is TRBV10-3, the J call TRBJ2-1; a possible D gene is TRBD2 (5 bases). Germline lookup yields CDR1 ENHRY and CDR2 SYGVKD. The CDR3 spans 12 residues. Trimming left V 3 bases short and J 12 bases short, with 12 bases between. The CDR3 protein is CAISDASSGQFF. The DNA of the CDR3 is TGTGCCATCAGTGACGCTAGCTCAGGGCAGTTCTTC.

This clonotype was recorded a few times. The CDR3 loop is CATSEGGTHEKLFF. In DNA form, the CDR3 reads TGTGCCACCTCCGAGGGCGGCACTCATGAAAAACTGTTTTTT. The chain employs TRBV10-3 and TRBJ1-4; the D is unclear. The CDR3 contains 14 residues. The V gene's germline CDR1 is ENHRY and CDR2 SYGVKD. Trimming left V 10 bases short and J 6 bases short, with 18 bases between.

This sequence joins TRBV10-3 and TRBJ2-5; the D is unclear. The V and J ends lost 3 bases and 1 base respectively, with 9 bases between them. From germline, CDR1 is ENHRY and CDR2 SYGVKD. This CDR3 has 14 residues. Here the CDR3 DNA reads TGTGCCATCAGTGACCGCCGAACCCAAGAGACCCAGTACTTC. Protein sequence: CAISDRRTQETQYF.

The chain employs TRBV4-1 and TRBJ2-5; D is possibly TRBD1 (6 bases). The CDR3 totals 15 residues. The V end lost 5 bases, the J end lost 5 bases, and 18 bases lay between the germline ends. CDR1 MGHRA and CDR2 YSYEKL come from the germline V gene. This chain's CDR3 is CASSSSSGDGETQYF. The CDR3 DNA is TGCGCCAGCAGCTCGAGCTCAGGGGACGGGGAGACCCAGTACTTC.

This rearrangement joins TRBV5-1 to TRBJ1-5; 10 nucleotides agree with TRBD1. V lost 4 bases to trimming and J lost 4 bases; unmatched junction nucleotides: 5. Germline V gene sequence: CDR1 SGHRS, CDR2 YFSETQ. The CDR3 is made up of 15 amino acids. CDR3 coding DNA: TGCGCCAGCAGCAGGGGGACAGGGGTTAATCAGCCCCAGCATTTT. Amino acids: CASSRGTGVNQPQHF.

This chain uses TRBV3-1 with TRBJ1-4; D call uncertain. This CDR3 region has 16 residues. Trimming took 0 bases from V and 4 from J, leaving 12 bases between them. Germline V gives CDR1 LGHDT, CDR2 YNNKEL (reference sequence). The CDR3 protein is CASSQDEAQSNEKLFF. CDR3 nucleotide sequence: TGTGCCAGCAGCCAAGACGAAGCTCAGAGTAATGAAAAACTGTTTTTT.

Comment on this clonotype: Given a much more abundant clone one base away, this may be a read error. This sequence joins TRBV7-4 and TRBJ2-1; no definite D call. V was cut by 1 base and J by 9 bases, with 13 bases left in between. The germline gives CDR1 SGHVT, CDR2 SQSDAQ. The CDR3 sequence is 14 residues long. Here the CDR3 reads CASSLVLGQIEQFF. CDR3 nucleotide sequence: TGTGCCAGCAGCTTAGTATTAGGGCAGATTGAGCAGTTCTTC.

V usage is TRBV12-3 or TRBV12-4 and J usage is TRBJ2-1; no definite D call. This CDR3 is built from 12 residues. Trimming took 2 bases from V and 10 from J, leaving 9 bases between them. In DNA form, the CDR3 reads TGTGCCAGCAGTTTATATATTCGGGAGCAGTTCTTC. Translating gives CASSLYIREQFF.

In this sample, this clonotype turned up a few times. CDR3 bases: TGTGCCAGCAGTTTACAGGGCTATAGTTTCCCGAACAATGAGCAGTTCTTC. Its translation is CASSLQGYSFPNNEQFF. The chain has TRBV28 and TRBJ2-1; perhaps TRBD1 as D (5 bases). Trimming took 2 bases from V and 5 from J, leaving 19 bases between them. Germline V gene lookup returns CDR1 MDHEN and CDR2 SYDVKM. This CDR3 contains 17 residues. The full variable domain, its missing parts supplied by reference TRBV28 and TRBJ2-1, is DVKVTQSSRYLVKRTGEKVFLECVQDMDHENMFWYRQDPGLGLRLIYFSYDVKMKEKGDIPEGYSVSREKKERFSLILESASTNQTSMYLCASSLQGYSFPNNEQFFGPGTRLTVL.

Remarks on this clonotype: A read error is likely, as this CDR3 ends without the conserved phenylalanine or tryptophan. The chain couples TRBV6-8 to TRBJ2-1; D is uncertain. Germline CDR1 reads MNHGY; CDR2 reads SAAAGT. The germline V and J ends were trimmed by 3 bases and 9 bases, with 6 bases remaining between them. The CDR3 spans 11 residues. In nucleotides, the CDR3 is TGTGCCAGCAGTTATTCTGGTGAGCAGTTCTTA. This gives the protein CASSYSGEQFL.

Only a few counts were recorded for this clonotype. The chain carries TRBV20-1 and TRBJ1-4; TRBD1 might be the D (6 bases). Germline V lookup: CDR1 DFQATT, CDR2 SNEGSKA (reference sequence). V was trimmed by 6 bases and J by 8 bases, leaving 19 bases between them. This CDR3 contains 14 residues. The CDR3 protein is CSALNRAQGEKLFF. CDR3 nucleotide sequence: TGCAGTGCACTAAACAGGGCGCAGGGGGAAAAACTGTTTTTT.

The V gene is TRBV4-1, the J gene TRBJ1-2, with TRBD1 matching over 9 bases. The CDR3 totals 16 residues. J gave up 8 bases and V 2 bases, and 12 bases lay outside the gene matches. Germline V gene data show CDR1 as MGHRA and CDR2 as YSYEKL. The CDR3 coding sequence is TGCGCCAGCAGCCAATACTCGAACAGGGGGCTAGGAGGCTACACCTTC. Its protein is CASSQYSNRGLGGYTF.

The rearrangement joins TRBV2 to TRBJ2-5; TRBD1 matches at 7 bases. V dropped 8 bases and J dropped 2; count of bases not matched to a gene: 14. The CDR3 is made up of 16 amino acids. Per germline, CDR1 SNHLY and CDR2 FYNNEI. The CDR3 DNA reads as TGTGCCAGCGGCCACCAGACAGGGTTAGGGCAAGAGACCCAGTACTTC. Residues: CASGHQTGLGQETQYF.

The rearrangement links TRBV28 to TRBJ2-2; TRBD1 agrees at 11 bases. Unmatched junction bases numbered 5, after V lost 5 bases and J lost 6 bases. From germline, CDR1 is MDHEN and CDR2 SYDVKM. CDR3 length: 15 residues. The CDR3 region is CASSGPGQGAGELFF. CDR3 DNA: TGTGCCAGCAGTGGACCGGGACAGGGGGCCGGGGAGCTGTTTTTT. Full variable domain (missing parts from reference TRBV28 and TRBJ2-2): DVKVTQSSRYLVKRTGEKVFLECVQDMDHENMFWYRQDPGLGLRLIYFSYDVKMKEKGDIPEGYSVSREKKERFSLILESASTNQTSMYLCASSGPGQGAGELFFGEGSRLTVL.

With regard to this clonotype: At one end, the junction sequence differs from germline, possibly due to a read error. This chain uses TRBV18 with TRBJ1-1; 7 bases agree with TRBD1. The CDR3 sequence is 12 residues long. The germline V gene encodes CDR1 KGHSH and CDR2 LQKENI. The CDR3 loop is CASSPPIGQAGF. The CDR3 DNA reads TGTGCCAGCTCACCACCGATCGGACAGGCAGGCTTT.

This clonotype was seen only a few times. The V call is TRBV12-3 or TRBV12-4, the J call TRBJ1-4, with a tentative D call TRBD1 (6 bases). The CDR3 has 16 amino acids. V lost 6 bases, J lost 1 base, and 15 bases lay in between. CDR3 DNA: TGTGCCAGCAGGCCAACAGGGATCGTAACTAATGAAAAACTGTTTTTT. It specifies CASRPTGIVTNEKLFF.